This T cell receptor (beta chain) came from a study of OX40 agonist ivuxolimab in advanced cancers. General study findings and limits: CD8+ T cells (on average) carried more expanded clones than CD4+ T cells.

Libraries were prepared by immunoSEQ multiplex PCR; TCRdb keeps only in-frame clonotypes and omits some of them. This table holds over 90,000 clones, around 89% found once. Details on this clone: Its antigen remains unknown.

This CDR3 spans 15 amino acids. V lost 5 bases and J 0 bases, leaving 11 bases between the germline ends. CDR1 is SGHVS and CDR2 is FNYEAQ in the germline V gene. Sequenced here: CD4+ or CD8+ T cells sorted from blood, sampled in a trial of the OX40 agonist ivuxolimab. The chain recombines TRBV7-6 with TRBJ1-3; D call uncertain. The sequence came from an adult with an advanced solid tumor such as melanoma, head and neck, liver or kidney cancer. Here the CDR3 reads CASSPGPTSGNTIYF. The CDR3 DNA follows: TGTGCCAGCAGCCCCGGGCCGACCTCTGGAAACACCATATATTTT.